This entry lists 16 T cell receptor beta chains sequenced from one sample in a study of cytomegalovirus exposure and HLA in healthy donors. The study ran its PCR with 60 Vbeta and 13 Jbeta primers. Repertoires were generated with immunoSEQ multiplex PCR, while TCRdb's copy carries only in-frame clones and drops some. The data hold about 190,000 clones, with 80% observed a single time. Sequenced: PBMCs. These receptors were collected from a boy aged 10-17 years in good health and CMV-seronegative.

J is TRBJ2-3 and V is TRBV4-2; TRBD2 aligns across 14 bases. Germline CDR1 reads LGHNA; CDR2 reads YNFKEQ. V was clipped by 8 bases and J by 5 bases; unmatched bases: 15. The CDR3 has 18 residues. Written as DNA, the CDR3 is TGTGCCAGCTCCTCAGAATCGACTAGCGGGAGGGCCTTAGATACGCAGTATTTT. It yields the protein CASSSESTSGRALDTQYF.

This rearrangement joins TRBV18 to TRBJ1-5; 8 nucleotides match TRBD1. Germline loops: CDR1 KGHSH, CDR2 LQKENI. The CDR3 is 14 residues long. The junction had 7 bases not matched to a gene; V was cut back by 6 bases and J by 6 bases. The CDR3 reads CASSLDRGSQPQHF. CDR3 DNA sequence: TGTGCCAGCTCGCTTGACAGGGGAAGTCAGCCCCAGCATTTT.

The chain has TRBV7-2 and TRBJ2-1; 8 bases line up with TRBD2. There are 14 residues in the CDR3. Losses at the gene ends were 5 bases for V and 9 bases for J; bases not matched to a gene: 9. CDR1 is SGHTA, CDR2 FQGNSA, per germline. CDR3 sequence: CASSERQAGVEQFF. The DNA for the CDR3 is TGTGCCAGCAGCGAACGACAAGCGGGAGTTGAGCAGTTCTTC.

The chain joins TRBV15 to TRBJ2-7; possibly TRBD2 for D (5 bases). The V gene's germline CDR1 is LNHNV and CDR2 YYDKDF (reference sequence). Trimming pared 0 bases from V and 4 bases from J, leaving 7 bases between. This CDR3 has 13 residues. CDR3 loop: CATSRDQRYEQYF. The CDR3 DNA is TGTGCCACCAGCAGAGATCAGCGGTACGAGCAGTACTTC. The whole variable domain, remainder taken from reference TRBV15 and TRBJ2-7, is DAMVIQNPRYQVTQFGKPVTLSCSQTLNHNVMYWYQQKSSQAPKLLFHYYDKDFNNEADTPDNFQSRRPNTSFCFLDIRSPGLGDTAMYLCATSRDQRYEQYFGPGTRLTVT.

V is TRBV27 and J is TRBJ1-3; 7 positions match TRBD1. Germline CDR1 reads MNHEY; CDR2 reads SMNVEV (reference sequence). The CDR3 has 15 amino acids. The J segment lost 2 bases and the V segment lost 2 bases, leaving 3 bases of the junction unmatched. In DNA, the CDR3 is TGTGCCAGCAGTTTAGAGGGGGCGGCTGGAAACACCATATATTTT. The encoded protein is CASSLEGAAGNTIYF.

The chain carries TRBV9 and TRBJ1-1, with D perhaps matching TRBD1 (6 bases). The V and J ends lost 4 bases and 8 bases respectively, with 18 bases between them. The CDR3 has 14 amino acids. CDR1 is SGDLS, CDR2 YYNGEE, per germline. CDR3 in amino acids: CASSPEDRLIEAFF. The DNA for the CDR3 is TGTGCCAGCAGCCCGGAAGACAGGTTAATAGAAGCTTTCTTT.

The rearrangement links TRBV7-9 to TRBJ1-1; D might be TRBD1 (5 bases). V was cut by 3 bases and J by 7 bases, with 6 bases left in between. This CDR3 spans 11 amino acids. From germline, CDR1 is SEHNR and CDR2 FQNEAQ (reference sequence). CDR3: CASSFDSEAFF. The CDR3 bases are TGTGCCAGCAGCTTTGACAGTGAAGCTTTCTTT.

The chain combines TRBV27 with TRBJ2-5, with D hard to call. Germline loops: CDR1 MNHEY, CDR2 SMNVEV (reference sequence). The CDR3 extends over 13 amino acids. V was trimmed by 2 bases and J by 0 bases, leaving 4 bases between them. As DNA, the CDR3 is TGTGCCAGCAGTTTACGGTACCAAGAGACCCAGTACTTC. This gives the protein CASSLRYQETQYF.

CDR3 DNA: TGTGCCAGCACCGGGAACTATGGCTACACCTTC. It yields the protein CASTGNYGYTF. The gene calls are TRBV9 and TRBJ1-2; D remains ambiguous. CDR3 length: 11 residues. Germline loops: CDR1 SGDLS, CDR2 YYNGEE. Trimming shortened V by 6 bases and J by 2 bases, and 5 bases separated the two germline ends.

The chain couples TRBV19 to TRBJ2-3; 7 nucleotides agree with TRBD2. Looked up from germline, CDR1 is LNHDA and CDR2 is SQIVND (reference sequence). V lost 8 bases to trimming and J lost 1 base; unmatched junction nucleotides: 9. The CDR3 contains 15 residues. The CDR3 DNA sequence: TGTGCCAGTTTCGACCCGGCGGGAGGCACAGATACGCAGTATTTT. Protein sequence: CASFDPAGGTDTQYF.

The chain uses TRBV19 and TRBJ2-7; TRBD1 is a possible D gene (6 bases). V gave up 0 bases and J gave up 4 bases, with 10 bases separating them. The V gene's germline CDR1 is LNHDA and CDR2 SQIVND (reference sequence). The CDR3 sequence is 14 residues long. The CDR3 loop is CASSIDWTEYEQYF. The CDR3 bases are TGTGCCAGTAGTATAGACTGGACAGAATACGAGCAGTACTTC. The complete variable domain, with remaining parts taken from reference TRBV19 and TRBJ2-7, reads DGGITQSPKYLFRKEGQNVTLSCEQNLNHDAMYWYRQDPGQGLRLIYYSQIVNDFQKGDIAEGYSVSREKKESFPLTVTSAQKNPTAFYLCASSIDWTEYEQYFGPGTRLTVT.

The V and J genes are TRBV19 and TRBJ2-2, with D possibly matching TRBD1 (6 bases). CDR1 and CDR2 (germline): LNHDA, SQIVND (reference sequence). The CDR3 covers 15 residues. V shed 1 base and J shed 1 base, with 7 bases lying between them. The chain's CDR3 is CASSIVGGNTGELFF. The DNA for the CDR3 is TGTGCCAGTAGTATAGTAGGGGGGAACACCGGGGAGCTGTTTTTT.

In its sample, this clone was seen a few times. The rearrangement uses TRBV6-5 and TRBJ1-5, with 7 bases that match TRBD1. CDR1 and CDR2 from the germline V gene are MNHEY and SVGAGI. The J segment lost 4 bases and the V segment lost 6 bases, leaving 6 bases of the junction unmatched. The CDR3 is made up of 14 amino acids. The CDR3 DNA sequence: TGTGCCAGCAGCAATTGGGACAGAAATCAGCCCCAGCATTTT. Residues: CASSNWDRNQPQHF.

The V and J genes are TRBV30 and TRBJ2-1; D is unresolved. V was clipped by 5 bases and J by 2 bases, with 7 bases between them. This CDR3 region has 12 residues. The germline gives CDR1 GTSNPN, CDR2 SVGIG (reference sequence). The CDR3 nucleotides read TGTGCCTGGGGGCAGACCTACAATGAGCAGTTCTTC. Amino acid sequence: CAWGQTYNEQFF.

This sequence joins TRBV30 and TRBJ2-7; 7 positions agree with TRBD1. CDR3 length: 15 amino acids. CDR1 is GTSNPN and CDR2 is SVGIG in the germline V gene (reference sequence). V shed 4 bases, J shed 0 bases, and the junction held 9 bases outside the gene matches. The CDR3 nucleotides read TGTGCCTGGACCTATTACAGGGGTAACTCCTACGAGCAGTACTTC. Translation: CAWTYYRGNSYEQYF.

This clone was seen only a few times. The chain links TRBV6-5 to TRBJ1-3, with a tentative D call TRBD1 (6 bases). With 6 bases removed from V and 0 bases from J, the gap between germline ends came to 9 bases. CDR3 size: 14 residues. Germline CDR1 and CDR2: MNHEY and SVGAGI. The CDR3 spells CASSWTVSGNTIYF. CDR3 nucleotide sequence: TGTGCCAGCAGCTGGACAGTCTCTGGAAACACCATATATTTT.